This TCR beta chain was found in a study of blood T cell repertoires in COVID-19. Study details: Both acute and convalescent COVID-19 samples were obtained from the United States, Italy and Spain.

Germline V CDR1 and CDR2: MNHEY, SMNVEV (reference sequence). The J segment lost 11 bases and the V segment lost 5 bases, leaving 14 bases of the junction unmatched. The CDR3 spans 14 residues. During active infection, Seattle patients enrolled and were then monitored through disease. Original analysis: Amplified reference gene primers provided the basis for estimating nucleated cell counts. Sequencing was performed with immunoSEQ multiplex PCR; in TCRdb, only in-frame clones are kept and a portion is missing. Clonal size and the V and J genes are those of that table, whereas D and trimming came from the DNA. The top ten clones hold 3% of a sample with about 370,000 clones, about 89% of them seen once.

The chain links TRBV27 to TRBJ1-1; 7 nucleotides agree with TRBD1. The sequenced sample consisted of peripheral blood. The source of this sequence is a woman in her 30s with COVID-19, enrolled during active disease. The CDR3 DNA sequence: TGTGCCAGCAGTATGGGACAGAACGTTCGATCGGCTTTCTTT. This codes for CASSMGQNVRSAFF.